One and the same sample provided the 5 T cell receptor beta chains below, sequenced in a study of CD8+ T cells in alopecia areata. After isolation, RNA underwent reverse transcription to generate cDNA as the sequencing template. TCRdb keeps only in-frame clones here, not all; method: immunoSEQ multiplex PCR. Of 90,000 to 120,000 clones listed, roughly 84% are singletons. Treatment reported: oral pan-JAK inhibitor, 5-10 mg twice daily. This specimen consisted of CD8+ T cells sorted from blood, obtained at week 24, from a patient treated with tofacitinib. Receptor source: a human donor with alopecia areata.

In the case of this clone: The same CDR3 can be traced to other DNA sequences in this sample. The gene calls are TRBV29-1 and TRBJ1-2, with 8 bases identical to TRBD1. The V gene end was trimmed by 2 bases and the J gene end by 7 bases; junction bases not matched to a gene: 0. The CDR3 spans 11 residues. The germline gives CDR1 SQVTM, CDR2 ANQGSEA. The CDR3 loop is CSVETGGGYTF. Written as DNA, the CDR3 is TGCAGCGTTGAAACAGGGGGTGGCTACACCTTC.

The chain recombines TRBV29-1 with TRBJ2-1; the match to TRBD2 covers 8 bases. The CDR3 is made up of 13 amino acids. Germline V gives CDR1 SQVTM, CDR2 ANQGSEA. Trimming at V came to 5 bases and at J to 2 bases, leaving 2 bases not matched to a gene. The CDR3 protein is CSVTSGPYNEQFF. CDR3 DNA: TGCAGCGTTACTAGCGGACCCTACAATGAGCAGTTCTTC.

The V gene is TRBV5-4, the J gene TRBJ2-5, with D perhaps TRBD1 (6 bases). This CDR3 region has 14 residues. V was cut by 4 bases and J by 4 bases, with 14 bases left in between. The germline CDR1 and CDR2 sequences are SGHNT and YYREEE (reference sequence). CDR3 loop: CASSLQGGGETQYF. The CDR3 DNA sequence: TGTGCCAGCAGCCTACAGGGTGGTGGAGAGACCCAGTACTTC.

The CDR3 sequence: CASSFSSFETQYF. Written as DNA, the CDR3 is TGTGCCAGCAGCTTTTCTTCGTTTGAGACCCAGTACTTC. The rearrangement joins TRBV7-8 to TRBJ2-5; D gene ambiguous. The CDR3 contains 13 residues. V was clipped by 3 bases and J by 5 bases, with 10 bases between them. The V gene's germline CDR1 is SGHVS and CDR2 FQNEAQ.

The rearrangement uses TRBV4-1 and TRBJ1-2; D ambiguous. This CDR3 spans 17 amino acids. V dropped 0 bases and J dropped 1 base, with 15 bases sitting between them. Germline CDR1 and CDR2: MGHRA and YSYEKL. The CDR3 loop is CASSQDRTIGVNYGYTF. The CDR3 nucleotides read TGCGCCAGCAGCCAAGATAGGACGATAGGCGTTAACTATGGCTACACCTTC.